These T cell receptor beta chains were read from a single sample in a study of cytomegalovirus exposure and HLA in healthy donors. Repertoires were generated with immunoSEQ multiplex PCR, while TCRdb's copy carries only in-frame clones and drops some. Of 190,000 or so clones listed, more than 80% are singletons. The sample comprised PBMCs. The receptors here all came from a boy aged 5 to 17 in good health and CMV-seronegative. Both conserved end residues are part of each CDR3. D genes are given only for firm matches. A row's size may be missing; if present it is once, few, many or a size class.

j_gene: TRBJ2-7; d_gene: -; abundance: -; v_gene: TRBV7-6; CDR3nt: TGTGCCAGCAGCGCAGTCCTAGCGTACTCCTACGAGCAGTACTTC; CDR3aa: CASSAVLAYSYEQYF
j_gene: TRBJ1-2; d_gene: TRBD1; abundance: -; v_gene: TRBV28; CDR3nt: TGTGCCAGCAGTTGGGACAGTTTGACCTTC; CDR3aa: CASSWDSLTF
j_gene: TRBJ2-4; d_gene: TRBD1; abundance: -; v_gene: TRBV4-1; CDR3nt: TGCGCCAGCAGCCCCCGTTTATTGGGACAGGGGAACATTCAGTACTTC; CDR3aa: CASSPRLLGQGNIQYF
j_gene: TRBJ1-1; d_gene: -; abundance: -; v_gene: TRBV11-2; CDR3nt: TGTGCCAGCAGCCCCAACGGGGGGGTGAACACTGAAGCTTTCTTT; CDR3aa: CASSPNGGVNTEAFF
j_gene: TRBJ2-2; d_gene: -; abundance: -; v_gene: TRBV7-2; CDR3nt: TGTGCCAGCAGCTCTAACCCCCGTCTCGCGGAGGCGAACACCGGGGAGCTGTTTTTT; CDR3aa: CASSSNPRLAEANTGELFF
j_gene: TRBJ2-7; d_gene: TRBD1; abundance: -; v_gene: TRBV5-1; CDR3nt: TGCGCCAGCAGCCCGGGACGGGGACAGGGGTCCCCCTACGAGCAGTACTTC; CDR3aa: CASSPGRGQGSPYEQYF
j_gene: TRBJ1-1; d_gene: -; abundance: -; v_gene: TRBV25-1; CDR3nt: TGTGCCAGCAGTGAATGGCAGGGGAACACTGAAGCTTTCTTT; CDR3aa: CASSEWQGNTEAFF
j_gene: TRBJ2-3; d_gene: -; abundance: -; v_gene: TRBV2; CDR3nt: TGTGCCAGCAGTGAAGAGGGGCCCACAGATACGCAGTATTTT; CDR3aa: CASSEEGPTDTQYF
j_gene: TRBJ1-4; d_gene: TRBD1; abundance: -; v_gene: TRBV11-2; CDR3nt: TGTGCCAGCAGCTTAGATGGACAGGGGCGAAAGGAATTGTTTTTT; CDR3aa: CASSLDGQGRKELFF
j_gene: TRBJ2-7; d_gene: TRBD2; abundance: -; v_gene: TRBV28; CDR3nt: TGTGCCAGCAGCGGGTCGTCGACTAGCGGAGTACCCTACGAGCAGTACTTC; CDR3aa: CASSGSSTSGVPYEQYF
j_gene: TRBJ2-3; d_gene: -; abundance: -; v_gene: TRBV6-5; CDR3nt: TGTGCCAGCAGTTGGAGACCCGCAGATACGCAGTATTTT; CDR3aa: CASSWRPADTQYF
j_gene: TRBJ1-1; d_gene: TRBD1; abundance: -; v_gene: TRBV10-3; CDR3nt: TGTGCCATCAGTGGCGGGACAGGGGAGTGGGCTTTCTTT; CDR3aa: CAISGGTGEWAFF
j_gene: TRBJ1-5; d_gene: TRBD1; abundance: -; v_gene: TRBV5-8; CDR3nt: TGTGCCAGCAGCTTCGGGACAGTGGAGAATCAGCCCCAGCATTTT; CDR3aa: CASSFGTVENQPQHF
j_gene: TRBJ1-1; d_gene: TRBD1; abundance: -; v_gene: TRBV6-5; CDR3nt: TGTGCCAGCAGCGGGACAGGGGGCCCGTGGGCTGAAGCTTTCTTT; CDR3aa: CASSGTGGPWAEAFF
j_gene: TRBJ1-1; d_gene: -; abundance: -; v_gene: TRBV7-3; CDR3nt: TGTGCCAGCAGCCTCAGAACGAACACTGAAGCTTTCTTT; CDR3aa: CASSLRTNTEAFF
j_gene: TRBJ2-7; d_gene: -; abundance: -; v_gene: TRBV6-5; CDR3nt: TGTGCCAGCAGTTTATTGACAGGAGGATACGAGCAGTACTTC; CDR3aa: CASSLLTGGYEQYF
j_gene: TRBJ1-2; d_gene: -; abundance: -; v_gene: TRBV23-1; CDR3nt: TGCGCCAGCAGTCAATTCAAACAGTCGAACTATGGCTACACCTTC; CDR3aa: CASSQFKQSNYGYTF
j_gene: TRBJ1-6; d_gene: -; abundance: once; v_gene: TRBV21-1; CDR3nt: TGTGCCAGCAGCGCCCTGGACAGGGGCTATAATTCACCCCTCCACTTT; CDR3aa: CASSALDRGYNSPLHF
j_gene: TRBJ2-7; d_gene: TRBD1; abundance: -; v_gene: TRBV11-3; CDR3nt: TGTGCCAGCAGCCCTAGGGACAGAAGTTACGAGCAGTACTTC; CDR3aa: CASSPRDRSYEQYF
j_gene: TRBJ1-1; d_gene: TRBD1; abundance: -; v_gene: TRBV27; CDR3nt: TGTGCCAGCAGAGGGACAGGGTGGAACACTGAAGCTTTCTTT; CDR3aa: CASRGTGWNTEAFF
j_gene: TRBJ2-5; d_gene: TRBD2; abundance: -; v_gene: TRBV7-7; CDR3nt: TGTGCTAGCGGACTGGGGGGGATCCAAGAGACCCAGTACTTC; CDR3aa: CASGLGGIQETQYF
j_gene: TRBJ2-5; d_gene: TRBD2; abundance: -; v_gene: TRBV10-3; CDR3nt: TGTGCCATCAGTGAGTCGAGGGTAGCGGGGCCCGAGACCCAGTACTTC; CDR3aa: CAISESRVAGPETQYF
j_gene: TRBJ1-5; d_gene: TRBD1; abundance: -; v_gene: TRBV6-6; CDR3nt: TGTGCCAGCAGTTACGGACAGGGGATTAGCAATCAGCCCCAGCATTTT; CDR3aa: CASSYGQGISNQPQHF
j_gene: TRBJ1-2; d_gene: -; abundance: once; v_gene: TRBV10-3; CDR3nt: TGTGCCATCAGTCCGACTGACACGCGGGGCTATGGCTACACCTTC; CDR3aa: CAISPTDTRGYGYTF
j_gene: TRBJ1-1; d_gene: TRBD1; abundance: -; v_gene: TRBV12-5; CDR3nt: TGTGCTAGTGGAAAAACCGACAGGGTTATGACTGAAGCTTTCTTT; CDR3aa: CASGKTDRVMTEAFF
j_gene: TRBJ1-2; d_gene: TRBD1; abundance: -; v_gene: TRBV6-1; CDR3nt: TGTGCCAGCAGTGAACAGGGGGAAGCTGGCTACACCTTC; CDR3aa: CASSEQGEAGYTF
j_gene: TRBJ1-1; d_gene: -; abundance: -; v_gene: TRBV6-5; CDR3nt: TGTGCCAGCAGTTATTGGGAGGGGACCACTGAAGCTTTCTTT; CDR3aa: CASSYWEGTTEAFF
j_gene: TRBJ2-1; d_gene: -; abundance: -; v_gene: TRBV2; CDR3nt: TGTGCCAGACGAGCGGGTGAGCAGTTCTTC; CDR3aa: CARRAGEQFF
j_gene: TRBJ2-6; d_gene: TRBD1; abundance: -; v_gene: TRBV5-1; CDR3nt: TGCGCCAGCAGCTTGGGAGGACAGGGTCCCTCTGGGGCCAACGTCCTGACTTTC; CDR3aa: CASSLGGQGPSGANVLTF
j_gene: TRBJ2-3; d_gene: -; abundance: few; v_gene: TRBV18; CDR3nt: TGTGCCAGCTCATCCCTTTCCCGGGGTACAGATACGCAGTATTTT; CDR3aa: CASSSLSRGTDTQYF
j_gene: TRBJ1-2; d_gene: TRBD1; abundance: -; v_gene: TRBV9; CDR3nt: TGTGCCAGCAGCGTAGCGGGACAGGGTGGCTATGGCTACACCTTC; CDR3aa: CASSVAGQGGYGYTF
j_gene: TRBJ1-3; d_gene: TRBD1; abundance: -; v_gene: TRBV19; CDR3nt: TGTGCCAGTACCGGAGGACAGGGGCACTACACCATATATTTT; CDR3aa: CASTGGQGHYTIYF
j_gene: TRBJ1-5; d_gene: -; abundance: once; v_gene: TRBV7-8; CDR3nt: TGTGCCAGCAGCCCGGCAGCAGGCGTCTATAGCAATCAGCCCCAGCATTTT; CDR3aa: CASSPAAGVYSNQPQHF
j_gene: TRBJ2-4; d_gene: TRBD2; abundance: -; v_gene: TRBV9; CDR3nt: TGTGCCAGCAGCGTTGGACTAGCGGTAGCCAAAAACATTCAGTACTTC; CDR3aa: CASSVGLAVAKNIQYF
j_gene: TRBJ1-2; d_gene: -; abundance: -; v_gene: TRBV10-3; CDR3nt: TGTGCCATCAAGCCGGGTAGTAACTATGGCTACACCTTC; CDR3aa: CAIKPGSNYGYTF
j_gene: TRBJ2-6; d_gene: -; abundance: -; v_gene: TRBV15; CDR3nt: TGTGCCACCAGCCTGCGGGACTCTGGGGCCAACGTCCTGACTTTC; CDR3aa: CATSLRDSGANVLTF
j_gene: TRBJ2-7; d_gene: -; abundance: -; v_gene: TRBV29-1; CDR3nt: TGCAGCGTTGGACAGCCTCTTTTGGGCGAGCAGTACTTC; CDR3aa: CSVGQPLLGEQYF
j_gene: TRBJ2-7; d_gene: -; abundance: -; v_gene: TRBV27; CDR3nt: TGTGCCAGCATCCCAGGGACACCGGGGCGCTACGAGCAGTACTTC; CDR3aa: CASIPGTPGRYEQYF
j_gene: TRBJ1-1; d_gene: -; abundance: few; v_gene: TRBV7-3; CDR3nt: TGTGCCAGCAGCTTAAGGGCTGGGCCGAGGGGGGGAGGCACTGAAGCTTTCTTT; CDR3aa: CASSLRAGPRGGGTEAFF